This T cell receptor beta chain originates from a study of cytomegalovirus exposure and HLA in healthy donors. Study information: The study's early data release held tens of millions of unique TCRs from HLA-typed donors.

This CDR3 contains 14 residues. Germline CDR1 is MDHEN and CDR2 is SYDVKM. V lost 8 bases to trimming and J lost 0 bases, with 13 bases between them. As concerns this clone: Antigen unknown.

Points from the study as a whole: A classifier reportedly called cytomegalovirus status with high sensitivity and specificity.

Vbeta (60) and Jbeta (13) primers were used in the PCR. Libraries were prepared by immunoSEQ multiplex PCR; TCRdb keeps only in-frame clonotypes and omits some of them. The sample has about 120,000 clones; 75% to 90% are singletons. Sequencing was performed on PBMCs. This chain connects TRBV28 to TRBJ1-1; TRBD1 might be the D (5 bases). The TCR was taken from a man aged 25 to 40 in good health and CMV-seronegative. This chain's CDR3 is CASFLTAMNTEAFF. As DNA, the CDR3 is TGTGCCAGCTTCTTGACAGCCATGAACACTGAAGCTTTCTTT.